This T cell receptor beta chain was captured in a study of T-cell reconstitution after alpha-beta-depleted transplantation in children. Study-level findings and limits: At day 60, the high TCRbeta diversity found in some patients originated from recipient T cells and thymic progenitors that had survived. Several hundred expanded graft clones reportedly were the source of alpha-beta T cells about two months after transplant.

The CDR3 loop spans 15 amino acids. V trimming: 4 bases; J trimming: 10 bases; junction bases outside the gene matches: 15. Germline values: CDR1 SGHRS, CDR2 YFSETQ. Library preparation (for TCRbeta) was performed with unique molecular identifiers. TCRdb passed the PCR reads through MiXCR, listing each CDR3 protein once. Found here are roughly 240,000 distinct CDR3 sequences, just under 8.5% of them singletons; the top ten hold about 6.4%. This clonotype was observed many times. As yet, its antigen is unknown. The sample here was PBMCs, mostly from graft donor cells, taken 180 days after TCRalphabeta/CD19-depleted stem cell transplant. The V and J genes are TRBV5-1 and TRBJ2-5; TRBD1 aligns across 8 bases. The sequence was collected from a male patient under 18 who had a stem cell transplant for acute lymphoblastic leukemia, so the T cells may come from the graft donor. CDR3 sequence (DNA): TGCGCCAGCAGCCCCGGACAGGGTGAAAGAGTTGGCCAGTACTTC. The encoded protein is CASSPGQGERVGQYF. The variable domain in full, completed from reference TRBV5-1 and TRBJ2-5, reads KAGVTQTPRYLIKTRGQQVTLSCSPISGHRSVSWYQQTPGQGLQFLFEYFSETQRNKGNFPGRFSGRQFSNSRSEMNVSTLELGDSALYLCASSPGQGERVGQYFGPGTRLLVL.